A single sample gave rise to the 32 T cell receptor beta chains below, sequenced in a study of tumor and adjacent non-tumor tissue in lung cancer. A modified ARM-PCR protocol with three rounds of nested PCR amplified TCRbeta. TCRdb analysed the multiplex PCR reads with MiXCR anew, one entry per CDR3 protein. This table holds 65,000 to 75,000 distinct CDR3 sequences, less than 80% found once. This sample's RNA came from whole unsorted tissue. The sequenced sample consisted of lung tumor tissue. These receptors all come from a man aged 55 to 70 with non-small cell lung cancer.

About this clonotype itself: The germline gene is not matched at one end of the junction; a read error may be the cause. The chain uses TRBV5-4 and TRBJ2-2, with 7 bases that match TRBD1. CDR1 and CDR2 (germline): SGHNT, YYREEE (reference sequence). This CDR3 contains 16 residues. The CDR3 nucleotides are TGTGCCAACACTAAGGGGGCCGGCAGGAACACAGGGGAGCTGTTTTTT. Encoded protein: CANTKGAGRNTGELFF.

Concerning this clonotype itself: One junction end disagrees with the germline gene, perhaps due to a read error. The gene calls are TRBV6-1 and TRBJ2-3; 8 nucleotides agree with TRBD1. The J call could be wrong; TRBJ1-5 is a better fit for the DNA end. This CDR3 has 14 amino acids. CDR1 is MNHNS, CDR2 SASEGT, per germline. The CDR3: CGSSVGQGADTQHF. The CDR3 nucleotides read TGTGGCAGCAGTGTAGGACAGGGCGCAGATACGCAGCATTTT.

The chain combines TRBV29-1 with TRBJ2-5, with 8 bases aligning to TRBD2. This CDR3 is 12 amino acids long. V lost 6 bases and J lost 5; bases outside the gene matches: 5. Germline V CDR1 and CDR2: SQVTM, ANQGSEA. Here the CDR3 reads CSVPGGRETQYF. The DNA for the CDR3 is TGCAGCGTCCCGGGAGGGCGTGAGACCCAGTACTTC.

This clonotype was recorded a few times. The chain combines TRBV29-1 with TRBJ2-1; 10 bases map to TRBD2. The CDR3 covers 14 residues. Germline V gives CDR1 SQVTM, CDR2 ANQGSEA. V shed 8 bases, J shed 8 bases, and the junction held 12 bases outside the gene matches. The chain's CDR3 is CSIVRLAGVHEQFF. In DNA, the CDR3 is TGCAGCATTGTGAGGCTAGCGGGAGTCCATGAGCAGTTCTTC.

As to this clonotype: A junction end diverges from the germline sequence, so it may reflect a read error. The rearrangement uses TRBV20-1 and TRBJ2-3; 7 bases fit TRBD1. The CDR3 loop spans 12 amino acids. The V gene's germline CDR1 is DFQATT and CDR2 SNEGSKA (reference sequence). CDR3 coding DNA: TGCAGTGCTAGTACAGGGACAGATCCGCAGTATTTT. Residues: CSASTGTDPQYF.

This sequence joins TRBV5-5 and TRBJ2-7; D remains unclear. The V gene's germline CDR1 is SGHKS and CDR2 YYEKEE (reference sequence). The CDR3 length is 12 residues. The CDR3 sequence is CASCLGRDEQYF. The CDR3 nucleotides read TGTGCTAGCTGCTTAGGACGGGACGAGCAGTACTTC.

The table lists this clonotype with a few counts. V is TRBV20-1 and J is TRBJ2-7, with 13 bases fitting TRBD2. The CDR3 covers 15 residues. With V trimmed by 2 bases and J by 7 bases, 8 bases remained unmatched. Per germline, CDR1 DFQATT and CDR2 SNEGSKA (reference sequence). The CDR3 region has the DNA TGCAGTGCTAGAAAAAGACTAGCGGGAGGACAAGAGCAGTACTTC. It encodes CSARKRLAGGQEQYF.

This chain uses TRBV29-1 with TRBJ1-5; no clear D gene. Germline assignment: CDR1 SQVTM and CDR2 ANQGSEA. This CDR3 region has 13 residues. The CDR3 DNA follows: TGCAGGGTTATGAGTAATGGCAATCAGCCCCAGCATTTT. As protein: CRVMSNGNQPQHF. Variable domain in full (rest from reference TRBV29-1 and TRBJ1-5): SAVISQKPSRDICQRGTSLTIQCQVDSQVTMMFWYRQQPGQSLTLIATANQGSEATYESGFVIDKFPISRPNLTFSTLTVSNMSPEDSSIYLCRVMSNGNQPQHFGDGTRLSIL.

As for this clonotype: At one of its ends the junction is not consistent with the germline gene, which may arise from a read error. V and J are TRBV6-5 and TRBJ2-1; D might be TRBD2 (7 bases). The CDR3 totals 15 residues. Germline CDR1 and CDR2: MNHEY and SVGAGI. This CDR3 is CASNRGEGPYNEQLF. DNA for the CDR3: TGTGCCAGCAATAGGGGGGAGGGCCCTTACAATGAGCAGTTATTC.

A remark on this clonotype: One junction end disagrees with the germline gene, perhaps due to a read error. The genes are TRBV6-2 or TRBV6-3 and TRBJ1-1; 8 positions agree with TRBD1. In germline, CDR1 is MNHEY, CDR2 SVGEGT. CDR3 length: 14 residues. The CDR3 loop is CDSQETGVNSEAFF. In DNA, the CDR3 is TGTGACAGCCAAGAGACAGGGGTGAACAGTGAAGCTTTCTTT.

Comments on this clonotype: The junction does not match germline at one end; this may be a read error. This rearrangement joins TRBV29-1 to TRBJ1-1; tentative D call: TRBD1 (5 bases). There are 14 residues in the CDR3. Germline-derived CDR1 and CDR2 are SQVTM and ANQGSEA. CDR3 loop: CSVSGTGTGTETFF. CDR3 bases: TGCAGCGTTAGCGGTACTGGGACCGGCACTGAAACTTTCTTT.

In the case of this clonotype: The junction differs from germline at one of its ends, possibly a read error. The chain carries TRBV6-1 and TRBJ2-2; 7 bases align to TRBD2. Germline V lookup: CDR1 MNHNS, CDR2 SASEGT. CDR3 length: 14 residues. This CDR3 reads CANSEGLDTGELSF. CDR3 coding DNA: TGTGCCAACAGTGAAGGACTAGACACCGGGGAGCTGTCTTTT.

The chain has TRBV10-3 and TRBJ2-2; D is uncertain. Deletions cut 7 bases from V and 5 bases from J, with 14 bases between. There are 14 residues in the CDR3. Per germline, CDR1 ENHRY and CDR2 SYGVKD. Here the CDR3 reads CAITTRIGTGELFF. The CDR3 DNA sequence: TGTGCCATCACCACCAGGATTGGAACCGGGGAGCTGTTTTTT.

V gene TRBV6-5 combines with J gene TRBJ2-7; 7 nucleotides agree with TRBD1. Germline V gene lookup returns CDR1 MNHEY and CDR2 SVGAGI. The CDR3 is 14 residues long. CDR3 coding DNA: TGTGGCAGTAGTTACCGGGACAGCTCCTACGAGCAGTACTTC. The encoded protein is CGSSYRDSSYEQYF.

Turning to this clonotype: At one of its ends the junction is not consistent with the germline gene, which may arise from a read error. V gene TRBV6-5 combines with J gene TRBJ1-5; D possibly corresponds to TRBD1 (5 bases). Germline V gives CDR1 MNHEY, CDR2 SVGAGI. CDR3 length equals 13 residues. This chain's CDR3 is CASVGDSNQPQHF. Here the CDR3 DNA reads TGTGCCAGCGTAGGGGATAGCAATCAGCCCCAACATTTT.

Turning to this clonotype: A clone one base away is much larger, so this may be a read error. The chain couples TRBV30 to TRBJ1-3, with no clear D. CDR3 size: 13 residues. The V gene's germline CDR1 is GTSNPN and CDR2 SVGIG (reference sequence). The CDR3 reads CAWKDGSGDTIYF. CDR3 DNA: TGTGCCTGGAAGGACGGCTCTGGAGACACCATATATTTT.

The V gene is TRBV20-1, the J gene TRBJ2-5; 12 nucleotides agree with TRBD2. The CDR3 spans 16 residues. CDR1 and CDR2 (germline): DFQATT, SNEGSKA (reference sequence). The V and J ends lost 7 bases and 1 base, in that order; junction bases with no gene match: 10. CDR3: CSVGRTSGKPQETQYF. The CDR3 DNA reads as TGCAGTGTTGGAAGGACTAGCGGGAAGCCCCAAGAGACCCAGTACTTC.

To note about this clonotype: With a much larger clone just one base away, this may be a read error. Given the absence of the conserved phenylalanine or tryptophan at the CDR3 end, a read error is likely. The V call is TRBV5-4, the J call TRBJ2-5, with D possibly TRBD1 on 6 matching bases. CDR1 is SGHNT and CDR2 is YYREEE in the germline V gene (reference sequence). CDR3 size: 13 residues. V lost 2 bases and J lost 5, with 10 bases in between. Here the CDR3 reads CASSLQGLETQYL. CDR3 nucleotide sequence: TGTGCCAGCAGCTTACAGGGATTGGAGACCCAGTACCTC.

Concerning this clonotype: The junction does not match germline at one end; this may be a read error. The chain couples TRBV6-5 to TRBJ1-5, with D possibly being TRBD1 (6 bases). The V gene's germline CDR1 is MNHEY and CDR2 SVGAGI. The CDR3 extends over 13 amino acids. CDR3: CANRLGGNRPQHF. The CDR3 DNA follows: TGTGCCAACAGACTTGGGGGCAATCGGCCCCAGCATTTT.

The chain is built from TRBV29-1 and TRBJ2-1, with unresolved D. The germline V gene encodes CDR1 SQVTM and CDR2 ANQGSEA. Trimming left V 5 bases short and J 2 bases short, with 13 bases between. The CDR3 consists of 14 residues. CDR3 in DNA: TGCAGCGTTAGTAAGACTTCCACCTACAATGAGCAGTTCTTC. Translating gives CSVSKTSTYNEQFF.

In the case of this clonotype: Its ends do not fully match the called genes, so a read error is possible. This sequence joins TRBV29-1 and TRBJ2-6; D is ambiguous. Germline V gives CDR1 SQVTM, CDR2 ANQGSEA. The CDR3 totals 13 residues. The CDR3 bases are TGCAGCGTTCCCCCCTCTGTGGCCAACATCCTGACTTTC. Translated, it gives CSVPPSVANILTF.

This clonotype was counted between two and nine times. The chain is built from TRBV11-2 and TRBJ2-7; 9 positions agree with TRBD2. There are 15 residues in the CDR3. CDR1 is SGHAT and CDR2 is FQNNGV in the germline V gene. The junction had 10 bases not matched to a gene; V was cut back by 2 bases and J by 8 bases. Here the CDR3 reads CASSLRLAGYDKQYF. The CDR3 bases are TGTGCCAGCAGCTTACGTCTAGCGGGATACGACAAGCAGTACTTC.

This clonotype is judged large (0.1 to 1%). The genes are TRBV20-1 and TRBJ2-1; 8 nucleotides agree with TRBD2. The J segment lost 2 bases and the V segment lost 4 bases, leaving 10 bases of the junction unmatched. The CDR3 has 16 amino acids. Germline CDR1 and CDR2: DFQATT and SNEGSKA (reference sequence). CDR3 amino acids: CSATSSLAETYNEQFF. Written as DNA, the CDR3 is TGCAGTGCTACCTCCTCACTAGCGGAGACCTACAATGAGCAGTTCTTC.

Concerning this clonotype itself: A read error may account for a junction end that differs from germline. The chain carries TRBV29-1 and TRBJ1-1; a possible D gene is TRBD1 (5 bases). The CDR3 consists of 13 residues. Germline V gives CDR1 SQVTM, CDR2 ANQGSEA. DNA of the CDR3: TGCAGCGTTGAATTGGGGGAGGACACTGAAGCTTCCTTT. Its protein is CSVELGEDTEASF. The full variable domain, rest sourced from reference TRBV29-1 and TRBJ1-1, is SAVISQKPSRDICQRGTSLTIQCQVDSQVTMMFWYRQQPGQSLTLIATANQGSEATYESGFVIDKFPISRPNLTFSTLTVSNMSPEDSSIYLCSVELGEDTEASFGQGTRLTVV.

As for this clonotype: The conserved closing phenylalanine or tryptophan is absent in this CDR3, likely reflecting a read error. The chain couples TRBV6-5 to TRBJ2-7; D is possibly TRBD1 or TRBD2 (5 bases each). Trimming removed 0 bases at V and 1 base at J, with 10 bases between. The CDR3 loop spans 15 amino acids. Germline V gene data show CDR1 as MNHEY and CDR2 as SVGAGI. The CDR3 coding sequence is TGTGCCAGCAGTTACTCCGGGGACGGTTCCTACGAGCAGTACTAC. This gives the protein CASSYSGDGSYEQYY.

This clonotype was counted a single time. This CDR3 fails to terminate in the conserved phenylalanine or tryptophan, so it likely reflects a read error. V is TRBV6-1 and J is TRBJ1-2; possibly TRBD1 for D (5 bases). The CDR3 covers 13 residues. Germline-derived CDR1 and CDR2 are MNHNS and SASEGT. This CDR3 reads CASKGPGYYGYTL. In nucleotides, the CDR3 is TGTGCAAGTAAGGGACCAGGCTACTATGGTTACACCCTC.

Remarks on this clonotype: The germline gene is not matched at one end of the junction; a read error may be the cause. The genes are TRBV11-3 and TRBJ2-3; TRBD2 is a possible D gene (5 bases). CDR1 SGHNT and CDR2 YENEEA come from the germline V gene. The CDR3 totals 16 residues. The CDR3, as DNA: TGTGCCAGAAGCTCCGGGCTAGCAGATAGCACAGATAAGCAATATTTT. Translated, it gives CARSSGLADSTDKQYF.

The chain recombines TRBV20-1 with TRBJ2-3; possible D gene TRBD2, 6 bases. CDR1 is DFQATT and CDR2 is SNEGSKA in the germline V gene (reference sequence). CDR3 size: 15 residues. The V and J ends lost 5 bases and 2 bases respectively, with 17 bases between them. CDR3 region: CSADGLTGTTDTQYF. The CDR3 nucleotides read TGCAGTGCTGATGGACTAACGGGGACCACAGATACGCAGTATTTT.

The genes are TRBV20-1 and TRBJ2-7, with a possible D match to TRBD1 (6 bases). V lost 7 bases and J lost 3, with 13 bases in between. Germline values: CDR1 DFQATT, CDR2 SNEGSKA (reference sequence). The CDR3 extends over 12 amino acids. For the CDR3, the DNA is TGCAGTGGTACCGTACAGGGCTACGAGCAGTACTTC. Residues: CSGTVQGYEQYF.

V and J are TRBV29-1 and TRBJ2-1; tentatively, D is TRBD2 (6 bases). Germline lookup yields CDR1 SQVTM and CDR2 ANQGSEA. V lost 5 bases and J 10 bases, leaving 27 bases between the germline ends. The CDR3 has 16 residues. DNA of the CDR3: TGCAGCGTTCGAGCAAACAGGTTTGGAGGGGCTGTGGAGCAGTTCTTC. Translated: CSVRANRFGGAVEQFF.

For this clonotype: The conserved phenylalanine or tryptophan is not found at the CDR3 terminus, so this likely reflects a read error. The CDR3 is CSVEQSSYNEQFL. CDR3 in DNA: TGCAGCGTTGAGCAGAGCTCCTACAATGAGCAGTTCCTC. J is TRBJ2-1 and V is TRBV29-1; D not certain. Germline assignment: CDR1 SQVTM and CDR2 ANQGSEA. Trimming removed 3 bases from V and 0 bases from J, with 6 bases in between. CDR3 length: 13 amino acids.

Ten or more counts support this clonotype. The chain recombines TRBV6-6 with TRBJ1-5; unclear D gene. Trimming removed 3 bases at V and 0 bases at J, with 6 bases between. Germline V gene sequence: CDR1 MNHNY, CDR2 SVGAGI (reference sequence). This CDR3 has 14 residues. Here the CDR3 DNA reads TGTGCCAGCAGTTATGCAGATAGCAATCAGCCCCAGCATTTT. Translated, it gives CASSYADSNQPQHF.